The 18 T cell receptor beta chains in this list originate from one sample, sequenced in a study of human T cells and chemical hapten exposure. The time point is: patch test 1, 2 weeks after DPC sensitization. This sample's treatment: therapeutic diphenylcyclopropenone sensitization with weekly scalp DPC. One entry per CDR3 protein results from TCRdb running MiXCR on the RACE reads. The sample has tens of thousands of distinct CDR3 sequences, 6% to 9% seen once; the top ten hold roughly 1.6%. Sequencing was performed on whole blood, taken in connection with sensitization to the hapten diphenylcyclopropenone (DPC). The receptors originated from a woman aged 25-40 years with alopecia areata. Some clones in this sample may be carry-over from other donors' samples.

This clonotype was recorded at least ten times. The V gene is TRBV30, the J gene TRBJ2-7, with D perhaps TRBD2 (6 bases). The CDR3 has 17 residues. Germline V CDR1 and CDR2: GTSNPN, SVGIG (reference sequence). Trimming shortened V by 4 bases and J by 0 bases, and 22 bases separated the two germline ends. CDR3 sequence reads: CAWTQGPGLSSSYEQYF. DNA of the CDR3: TGTGCCTGGACCCAAGGCCCGGGACTTTCTAGCTCCTACGAGCAGTACTTC.

This clonotype was recorded at least ten times. The J gene is TRBJ2-3, the V gene TRBV6-6, with a weak D call TRBD2 (5 bases). Germline V gives CDR1 MNHNY, CDR2 SVGAGI (reference sequence). The V and J ends lost 2 bases and 6 bases respectively, with 15 bases between them. The CDR3 extends over 15 amino acids. CDR3 residues: CASSYGLREGDTQYF. The CDR3 DNA reads as TGTGCCAGCAGTTACGGTCTTCGGGAAGGGGATACGCAGTATTTT.

The chain couples TRBV5-1 to TRBJ1-5; D perhaps matches TRBD1 (5 bases). The V and J ends lost 0 bases and 1 base respectively, with 8 bases between them. The germline V gene has CDR1 SGHRS and CDR2 YFSETQ. The CDR3 has 15 residues. CDR3 sequence reads: CASSLGGSSNQPQHF. CDR3 in DNA: TGCGCCAGCAGCTTGGGGGGGTCCAGCAATCAGCCCCAGCATTTT.

The chain combines TRBV16 with TRBJ1-5; D might be TRBD1 (5 bases). The CDR3 runs to 15 residues. Trimming cost V 2 bases and J 4 bases, with 12 bases left between them. CDR1 and CDR2 (germline): KGHSY, FQNENV. The CDR3 reads CASSQRFGANQPQHF. CDR3 coding DNA: TGTGCCAGCAGCCAACGGTTTGGGGCAAATCAGCCCCAGCATTTT.

The rearrangement links TRBV18 to TRBJ1-1; 7 bases map to TRBD1. With V trimmed by 6 bases and J by 6 bases, 10 bases remained unmatched. The CDR3 covers 14 residues. The germline V gene has CDR1 KGHSH and CDR2 LQKENI. CDR3 bases: TGTGCCAGCTCCCCAGACAGGGTTAGGCCTGAAGCTTTCTTT. It specifies CASSPDRVRPEAFF.

This clonotype was counted ten times or more. This CDR3 is CASSGGLAVRGETQYF. The CDR3 DNA reads as TGTGCCAGCTCAGGTGGACTAGCCGTTCGGGGTGAGACCCAGTACTTC. V is TRBV2 and J is TRBJ2-5, with 8 bases lining up with TRBD2. V shed 8 bases and J 5 bases; nucleotides not matched to a gene: 16. CDR3 size: 16 residues. CDR1 SNHLY and CDR2 FYNNEI come from the germline V gene.

The sample holds a few counts of this clonotype. The rearrangement joins TRBV29-1 to TRBJ1-5; tentatively, D is TRBD1 (5 bases). The ends were cut back, 5 bases at V and 0 bases at J, with 8 bases in the middle. Germline V gene sequence: CDR1 SQVTM, CDR2 ANQGSEA. The CDR3 extends over 13 amino acids. The DNA of the CDR3 is TGCAGCGTTTCGACAGATAGCAATCAGCCCCAGCATTTT. It is translated as CSVSTDSNQPQHF.

This clonotype has at least ten counts. The J gene is TRBJ2-7, the V gene TRBV7-9; D is possibly TRBD2 (6 bases). With 5 bases removed from V and 2 bases from J, the gap between germline ends came to 13 bases. CDR1 and CDR2 (germline): SEHNR, FQNEAQ (reference sequence). CDR3 length equals 14 residues. The CDR3: CASSPGLLPYEQYF. In DNA, the CDR3 is TGTGCCAGCAGCCCAGGACTACTCCCCTACGAGCAGTACTTC.

This clonotype appeared a few times. The chain is built from TRBV29-1 and TRBJ1-2; D may be TRBD1 (5 bases). The V and J ends lost 2 bases and 1 base respectively, with 17 bases between them. The CDR3 runs to 16 residues. Per germline, CDR1 SQVTM and CDR2 ANQGSEA. CDR3 DNA: TGCAGCGTTGAAATGGACACAAGGGATGTTAACTATGGCTACACCTTC. This sequence encodes CSVEMDTRDVNYGYTF.

This clonotype was counted between two and nine times. This chain joins TRBV4-1 and TRBJ1-5; no firm D call. The CDR3 has 14 residues. V was pared by 1 base and J by 4 bases, with 8 bases between. Looked up from germline, CDR1 is MGHRA and CDR2 is YSYEKL. CDR3 sequence: CASSQGEGNQPQHF. The DNA of the CDR3 is TGCGCCAGCAGCCAAGGAGAAGGGAATCAGCCCCAGCATTTT.

This clonotype showed up many times. The chain has TRBV10-3 and TRBJ2-3; 10 bases match TRBD2. This CDR3 region has 14 residues. CDR1 is ENHRY and CDR2 is SYGVKD in the germline V gene. The J segment lost 5 bases and the V segment lost 6 bases, leaving 5 bases of the junction unmatched. In nucleotides, the CDR3 is TGTGCCATCAGACCGGGACTAGCGAGAGATACGCAGTATTTT. Its translation is CAIRPGLARDTQYF.

This clonotype was counted ten times or more. The chain employs TRBV30 and TRBJ1-6; D might be TRBD1 (6 bases). The V and J ends lost 5 bases and 8 bases respectively, with 7 bases between them. Germline loops: CDR1 GTSNPN, CDR2 SVGIG (reference sequence). CDR3 length equals 11 residues. In nucleotides, the CDR3 is TGTGCCTGGGCAGGGGATTCACCCCTCCACTTT. This gives the protein CAWAGDSPLHF.

This clonotype was seen many times. The chain is built from TRBV20-1 and TRBJ1-3; a weak D match, TRBD1 (5 bases). The CDR3 totals 14 residues. Germline V gene sequence: CDR1 DFQATT, CDR2 SNEGSKA (reference sequence). Trimming cost V 1 base and J 4 bases, with 11 bases left between them. CDR3 DNA: TGCAGTGCTAGAGCCTCCGGGACGGGAAACACCATATATTTT. It translates to CSARASGTGNTIYF.

At least ten counts were recorded for this clonotype. The chain recombines TRBV6-5 with TRBJ2-1, with D perhaps matching TRBD1 or TRBD2 (5 bases each). CDR1 is MNHEY, CDR2 SVGAGI, per germline. The CDR3 is made up of 15 amino acids. Trimming shortened V by 6 bases and J by 8 bases, and 20 bases separated the two germline ends. DNA for the CDR3: TGTGCCAGCAGCCGACTATCATCGCTAGGGGATGAGCAGTTCTTC. The encoded protein is CASSRLSSLGDEQFF.

The J gene is TRBJ2-5, the V gene TRBV20-1, with D tentatively TRBD1 or TRBD2 (5 bases each). Trimming cost V 0 bases and J 6 bases, with 11 bases left between them. The germline CDR1 and CDR2 sequences are DFQATT and SNEGSKA (reference sequence). CDR3 length equals 13 residues. CDR3 residues: CSARDPGTQTQYF. CDR3 nucleotides: TGCAGTGCTAGAGATCCGGGGACCCAGACCCAGTACTTC.

This clonotype was seen many times. CDR3 loop: CASSQPGLNSPLHF. For the CDR3, the DNA is TGTGCCAGCAGCCAACCGGGCCTAAACTCACCCCTCCACTTT. The chain recombines TRBV3-1 with TRBJ1-6, with D unresolved. This CDR3 spans 14 amino acids. CDR1 is LGHDT, CDR2 YNNKEL, per germline (reference sequence). V was clipped by 2 bases and J by 10 bases, with 12 bases between them.

This clonotype was recorded at least ten times. V is TRBV6-2 or TRBV6-3 and J is TRBJ1-5; the D gene is possibly TRBD1 (6 bases). The germline V gene has CDR1 MNHEY and CDR2 SVGEGT. The V gene lost 7 bases and the J gene lost 11 bases, with 15 bases spanning the gap. CDR3 length equals 12 residues. The DNA of the CDR3 is TGTGCCAGCACCGACAGGTTCAGCGCCCAGCATTTT. Residues: CASTDRFSAQHF.

V and J are TRBV7-9 and TRBJ1-5; D remains ambiguous. Germline V lookup: CDR1 SEHNR, CDR2 FQNEAQ (reference sequence). The CDR3 is 20 residues long. The V end was cut by 5 bases, the J end by 6 bases, with 32 bases between. Written as DNA, the CDR3 is TGTGCCAGCAGCCTATACCCGGGCGGGGAGGGTGCCAGTTTCAGTCAGCCCCAGCATTTT. Residues: CASSLYPGGEGASFSQPQHF.